This T cell receptor (beta chain) is drawn from a study of tumor and adjacent non-tumor tissue in lung cancer (dated 2018 in TCRdb). Background on the whole study: Patients with adenocarcinoma (approximately 13), squamous cell carcinoma (2) and small cell lung cancer (1) were included in the cohort. Ages among the roughly 15 patients ranged from about 31 to 80 years, there were 10 men and 5 women, and disease was at TNM stage I to III. Sequencing produced fewer than 150,000,000 productive TCRbeta reads in total, an average of about 4 million reads per sample. The study compared bulk TCRbeta repertoires between lung tumor tissue and matched distant non-tumor lung tissue from fewer than 18 lung cancer patients. For each patient, one tumor sample and one normal lung sample were taken, giving approximately 29 paired specimens that underwent TCRbeta CDR3 sequencing.

Germline trimming amounts to 4 bases on V and 7 bases on J, with 8 as the count of junction bases outside the gene matches. Reading from cysteine to phenylalanine, the CDR3 counts 16 amino acids. Only the CDR3 portion is preserved as DNA: 48 bases, with reading frame beginning at the first base. CDR1 and CDR2 (SGHRS, YFSETQ) derive from the germline V gene. Library preparation employed multiplex PCR. Sequencing took place on an Illumina HiSeq 2500. TCRbeta libraries were built by three rounds of nested PCR using primers (Table S4), following protocols modified from ARM-PCR. PCR products of 200-500 bp were gel-excised and purified with the QIAquick gel extraction kit before sequencing. In the paper's pipeline: Reads were cleaned with Trimmomatic, merged with FLASH into complete CDR3 sequences, and assigned to V(D)J germline segments with MiTCR. Clonal diversity was computed as the inverse Simpson's index with VDJtools. A read counted as productive if the sequence was in-frame and lacked a premature stop codon. TCRdb ran its own pipeline on the public reads, namely fastp trimming at Q25 and MiXCR clone calling, and kept in-frame beta chains. Each CDR3 protein appears once, grouped with its most common genes and DNA. The V and J calls, along with clone size, are taken from TCRdb and not from the paper's own processing. The sample table holds around 200,000 distinct CDR3 sequences, of which about two thirds were seen once. In total, the top ten clones hold 20% to 25% of the sample.

RNA was isolated from bulk, unsorted tissue, and RNA quality was assessed with a NanoDrop ND-1000 and an Agilent 2100. Newly diagnosed lung cancer patients without prior chemotherapy who had been admitted for thoracic surgery in China between August and November 2014 were enrolled as donors. Patients who had received previous radiotherapy or chemotherapy, or who had another concurrent cancer, were excluded from the study. Surgical tissue pieces of about 1-2 cm3 were preserved in RNAlater solution and were kept at -80 degrees C until use. Study-wide conclusions, independent of this receptor: The methods do not name the sequencing platform or mention unique molecular identifiers. Significantly higher TCR diversity (inverse Simpson) was observed in tumor tissue than in normal lung tissue (around 460 vs 160, P = 0.0075, Mann-Whitney U test). With only 15 patients in the cohort, the authors noted that larger samples and more detailed clinical data are needed. A significantly larger cumulative share of the repertoire was made up by the top 100 clones in normal lung than in tumor tissue. TCR diversity was significantly higher in younger patients, and greater tumor TCR diversity was associated with shorter overall survival and shorter disease-free survival. Peripheral blood was not sequenced, so blood TCRbeta repertoires in these lung cancer patients were not examined.

To note about this clonotype: Its recognized antigen is unknown. Base-call qualities are not available, and no considerably larger clone is one nucleotide away.

Recombination joined TRBV5-1 with TRBJ1-6, and 10 junctional nucleotides match TRBD1. This sequence was found in a man in his 60s with non-small cell lung cancer. The sequenced sample consisted of lung tumor tissue. The bases read TGCGCCAGCAGCCCTGGGACAGGGGAATGGAATTCACCCCTCCACTTT. This yields the protein CASSPGTGEWNSPLHF. Joined to the reference TRBV5-1 and TRBJ1-6 proteins, this CDR3 gives the full variable domain: KAGVTQTPRYLIKTRGQQVTLSCSPISGHRSVSWYQQTPGQGLQFLFEYFSETQRNKGNFPGRFSGRQFSNSRSEMNVSTLELGDSALYLCASSPGTGEWNSPLHFGNGTRLTVT.